This record looks at one TCR beta chain sequence and its context. The antigen remains unidentified. This specimen comes from a study of blood T cells in healthy people across ages. Background on the study: Template switching picked up about one barcoded beta molecule for each two T cells. Whole-study findings and limits: Age showed a roughly linear inverse relationship with TCR beta diversity per million T cells.

Extraction of total RNA produced a minimum of 5 micrograms from each sample. Primers used in a second PCR of about 7 to 11 cycles were a sample-barcoded 5' primer and a J-beta primer mix. Tags on each cDNA molecule came from a template-switch adaptor with 12 random nucleotides. TCRdb fed the 5' RACE reads into MiXCR, producing one record per CDR3 protein. Among about 970,000 distinct CDR3 sequences, 45% to 60% were seen once, and the ten largest hold 20% to 25%. The TCR was taken from a woman aged 60-75 years in good health. The sample comprised blood.

CDR3 DNA: TGCAGCGTTTTGGACTCATTAGCCAAAAACATTCAGTACTTC. It encodes CSVLDSLAKNIQYF. The V and J genes are TRBV29-1 and TRBJ2-4; a weak D match, TRBD2 (5 bases). The germline V gene has CDR1 SQVTM and CDR2 ANQGSEA. This CDR3 spans 14 amino acids. Trimming removed 5 bases at V and 0 bases at J, with 11 bases between.